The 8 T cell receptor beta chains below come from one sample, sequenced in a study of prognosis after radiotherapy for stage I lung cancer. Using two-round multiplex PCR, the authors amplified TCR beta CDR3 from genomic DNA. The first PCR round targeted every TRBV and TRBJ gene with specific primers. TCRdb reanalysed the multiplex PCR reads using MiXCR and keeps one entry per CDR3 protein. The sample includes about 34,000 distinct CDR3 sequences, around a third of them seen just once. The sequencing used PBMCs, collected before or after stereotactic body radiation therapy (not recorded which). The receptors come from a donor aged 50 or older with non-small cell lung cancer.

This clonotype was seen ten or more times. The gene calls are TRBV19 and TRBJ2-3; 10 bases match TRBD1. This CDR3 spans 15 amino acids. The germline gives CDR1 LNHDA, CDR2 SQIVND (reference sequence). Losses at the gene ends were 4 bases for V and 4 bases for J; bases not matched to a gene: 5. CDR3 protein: CASSTSGTGADTQYF. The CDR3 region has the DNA TGTGCCAGTAGTACATCCGGGACAGGGGCAGATACGCAGTATTTT.

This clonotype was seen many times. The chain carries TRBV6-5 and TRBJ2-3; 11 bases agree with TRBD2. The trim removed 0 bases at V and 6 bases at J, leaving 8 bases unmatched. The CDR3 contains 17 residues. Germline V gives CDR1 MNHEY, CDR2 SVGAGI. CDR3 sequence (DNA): TGTGCCAGCAGTTACTCGGGACTAGCGGCAAATCGGGATACGCAGTATTTT. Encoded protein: CASSYSGLAANRDTQYF.

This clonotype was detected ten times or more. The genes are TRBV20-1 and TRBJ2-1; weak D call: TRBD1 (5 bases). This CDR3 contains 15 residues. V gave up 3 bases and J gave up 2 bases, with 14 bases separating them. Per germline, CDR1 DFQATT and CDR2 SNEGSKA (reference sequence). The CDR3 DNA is TGCAGTGCTAGGCTTTTCGACAGAACCTACAATGAGCAGTTCTTC. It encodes CSARLFDRTYNEQFF.

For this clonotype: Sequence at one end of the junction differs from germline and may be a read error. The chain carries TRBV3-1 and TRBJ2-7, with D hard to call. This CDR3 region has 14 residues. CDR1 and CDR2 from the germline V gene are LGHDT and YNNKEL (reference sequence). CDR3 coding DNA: TGTGCCAGCATCCAAAATTGGCAGCTCAACGAGCAGTACTTC. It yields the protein CASIQNWQLNEQYF.

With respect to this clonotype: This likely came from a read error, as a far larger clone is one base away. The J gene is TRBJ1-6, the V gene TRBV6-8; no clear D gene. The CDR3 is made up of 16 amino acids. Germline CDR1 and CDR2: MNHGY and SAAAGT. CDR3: CSSSSAPDMNNSPLHF. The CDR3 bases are TGTTCCAGCAGTTCAGCACCCGACATGAATAATTCACCCCTCCACTTT.

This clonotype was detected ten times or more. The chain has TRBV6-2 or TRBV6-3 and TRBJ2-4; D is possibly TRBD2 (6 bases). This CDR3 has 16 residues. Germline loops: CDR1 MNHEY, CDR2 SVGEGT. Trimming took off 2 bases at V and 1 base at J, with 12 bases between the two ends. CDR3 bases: TGTGCCAGCAGTTACCCGGGCGGGGCGGCCAAAAACATTCAGTACTTC. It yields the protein CASSYPGGAAKNIQYF.

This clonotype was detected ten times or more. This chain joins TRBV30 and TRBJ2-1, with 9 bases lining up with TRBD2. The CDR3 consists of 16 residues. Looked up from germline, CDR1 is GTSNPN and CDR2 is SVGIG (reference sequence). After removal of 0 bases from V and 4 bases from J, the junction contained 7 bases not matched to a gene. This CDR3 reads CAWSVFAAGGYNEQFF. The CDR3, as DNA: TGTGCCTGGAGTGTGTTTGCAGCGGGGGGATACAATGAGCAGTTCTTC.

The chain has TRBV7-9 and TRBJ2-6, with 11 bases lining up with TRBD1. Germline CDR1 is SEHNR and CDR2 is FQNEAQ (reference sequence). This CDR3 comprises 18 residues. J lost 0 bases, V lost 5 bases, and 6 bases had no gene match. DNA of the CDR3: TGTGCCAGCAGCCGAAGGACAGGGGGCTACTCTGGGGCCAACGTCCTGACTTTC. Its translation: CASSRRTGGYSGANVLTF.